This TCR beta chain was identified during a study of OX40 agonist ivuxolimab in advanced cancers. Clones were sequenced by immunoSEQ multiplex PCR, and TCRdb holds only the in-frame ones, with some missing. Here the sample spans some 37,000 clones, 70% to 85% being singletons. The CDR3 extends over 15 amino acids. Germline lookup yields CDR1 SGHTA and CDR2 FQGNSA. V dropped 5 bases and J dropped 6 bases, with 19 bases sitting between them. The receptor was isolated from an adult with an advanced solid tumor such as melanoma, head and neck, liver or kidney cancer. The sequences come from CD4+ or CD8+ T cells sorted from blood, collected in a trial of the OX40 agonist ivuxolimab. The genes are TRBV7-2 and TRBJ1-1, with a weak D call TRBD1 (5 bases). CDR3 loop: CASSPRGPISPEAFF. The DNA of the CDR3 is TGTGCCAGCAGCCCTCGGGGACCGATCAGCCCTGAAGCTTTCTTT.